These 22 T cell receptor beta chains were sequenced from one sample in a study of PD-1 blockade in classical Hodgkin lymphoma. Using immunoSEQ multiplex PCR, the repertoire was profiled, and TCRdb retains in-frame clones only, with some absent. This sample carries around 40,000 clones, around 80% of them seen once, and the ten largest clones take around an eighth. Patients all relapsed after autologous stem cell transplantation, and there was variation in brentuximab vedotin exposure. The starting material was peripheral blood mononuclear cells (PBMCs), obtained at baseline. The source of these receptors is a human donor with classical Hodgkin lymphoma.

This clone was seen more than once but under ten times. This chain uses TRBV7-3 with TRBJ2-6; the match to TRBD1 covers 7 bases. The CDR3 covers 14 residues. Germline CDR1 is SGHTA and CDR2 is FQGTGA. V lost 5 bases to trimming and J lost 3 bases; unmatched junction nucleotides: 1. The CDR3 nucleotides read TGTGCCAGCAGCCGACAGGGTGGGGCCAACGTCCTGACTTTC. This gives the protein CASSRQGGANVLTF.

This clone was counted only a few times. V usage is TRBV2 and J usage is TRBJ1-5; D gene ambiguous. V dropped 8 bases and J dropped 4 bases, with 12 bases sitting between them. Germline V gene sequence: CDR1 SNHLY, CDR2 FYNNEI. The CDR3 runs 13 residues. CDR3 in DNA: TGTGCCAGCGAAAGGGCTTTAAATCAGCCCCAGCATTTT. The encoded protein is CASERALNQPQHF.

This sequence joins TRBV6-1 and TRBJ2-7; 7 bases match TRBD1. CDR3 length: 13 amino acids. CDR1 is MNHNS, CDR2 SASEGT, per germline. The trim removed 7 bases at V and 6 bases at J, leaving 9 bases unmatched. Here the CDR3 DNA reads TGTGCCAGCACCTGGAGTACAGGGGCCGAGCAGTACTTC. Translated: CASTWSTGAEQYF.

The chain uses TRBV6-5 and TRBJ2-7, with D possibly being TRBD2 (5 bases). Trimming removed 0 bases from V and 3 bases from J, with 9 bases in between. Germline-derived CDR1 and CDR2 are MNHEY and SVGAGI. The CDR3 contains 14 residues. The CDR3 region is CASSYSGARYEQYF. CDR3 in DNA: TGTGCCAGCAGTTACTCGGGAGCTCGCTACGAGCAGTACTTC.

This rearrangement joins TRBV6-1 to TRBJ2-3, with 10 bases that match TRBD1. This CDR3 has 15 residues. V lost 10 bases to trimming and J lost 4 bases; unmatched junction nucleotides: 11. Germline V lookup: CDR1 MNHNS, CDR2 SASEGT. CDR3 region: CATAYRDRGADTQYF. The CDR3 bases are TGTGCCACCGCATACCGGGACAGGGGAGCAGATACGCAGTATTTT.

Here the CDR3 reads CASSLDGGQDGELFF. CDR3 nucleotide sequence: TGTGCCAGCAGTCTCGACGGGGGGCAGGACGGGGAGCTGTTTTTT. The gene calls are TRBV2 and TRBJ2-2; D possibly corresponds to TRBD2 (7 bases). V was clipped by 5 bases and J by 7 bases, with 17 bases between them. The CDR3 has 15 residues. The germline V gene has CDR1 SNHLY and CDR2 FYNNEI. The full variable domain, with the rest looked up from reference TRBV2 and TRBJ2-2, is EPEVTQTPSHQVTQMGQEVILRCVPISNHLYFYWYRQILGQKVEFLVSFYNNEISEKSEIFDDQFSVERPDGSNFTLKIRSTKLEDSAMYFCASSLDGGQDGELFFGEGSRLTVL.

The CDR3 coding sequence is TGTGCCAGCAGTCAAACTAGCGGGGGCTTTGCTGAGCAGTTCTTC. Its translation is CASSQTSGGFAEQFF. The V call is TRBV6-6, the J call TRBJ2-1, with 11 bases identical to TRBD2. This CDR3 is built from 15 residues. Trimming took 5 bases from V and 9 from J; bases not matched to a gene: 9. Germline CDR1 and CDR2: MNHNY and SVGAGI (reference sequence).

This CDR3 is CATYRRGGNYGYTF. The CDR3 DNA reads TGTGCCACCTACCGTAGAGGGGGTAACTATGGCTACACCTTC. V usage is TRBV6-7 and J usage is TRBJ1-2; the D gene is possibly TRBD1 (6 bases). TRBV6-7 is reported as an ORF; its role is uncertain. The CDR3 contains 14 residues. Trimming shortened V by 10 bases and J by 1 base, and 16 bases separated the two germline ends.

The gene calls are TRBV6-1 and TRBJ1-5; D is possibly TRBD1 (6 bases). CDR1 and CDR2 (germline): MNHNS, SASEGT. Trimming shortened V by 8 bases and J by 2 bases, and 13 bases separated the two germline ends. The length of the CDR3 is 14 residues. CDR3 residues: CASGRGYGNQPQHF. CDR3 DNA sequence: TGTGCCAGCGGTAGGGGGTACGGCAATCAGCCCCAGCATTTT.

V usage is TRBV4-3 and J usage is TRBJ1-2; D is unclear. V shed 0 bases and J shed 4 bases, with 12 bases lying between them. This CDR3 is 15 amino acids long. The V gene's germline CDR1 is LGHNA and CDR2 YSLEER. Here the CDR3 DNA reads TGCGCCAGCAGCCAAGAGTCCCTACGAGCCTATGGCTACACCTTC. The encoded protein is CASSQESLRAYGYTF.

The V gene is TRBV15, the J gene TRBJ2-2, with D tentatively TRBD1 (6 bases). The CDR3 has 13 residues. Trimming stripped 8 bases from V and 5 bases from J, with 12 bases between. Germline lookup yields CDR1 LNHNV and CDR2 YYDKDF (reference sequence). The chain's CDR3 is CATATGFTGELFF. The CDR3 bases are TGTGCCACCGCCACAGGGTTTACCGGGGAGCTGTTTTTT.

V and J are TRBV27 and TRBJ2-1, with 7 bases lining up with TRBD1. Germline V lookup: CDR1 MNHEY, CDR2 SMNVEV (reference sequence). The CDR3 covers 17 residues. V lost 1 base, J lost 2 bases, and 8 bases stayed unmatched. As DNA, the CDR3 is TGTGCCAGCAGTTTATTCCCCCCACAGGGGACCTACAATGAGCAGTTCTTC. Protein product: CASSLFPPQGTYNEQFF.

This clone came up a few times. The junction shows a germline mismatch at one end, possibly a read error. The gene calls are TRBV6-5 and TRBJ2-1; 9 positions agree with TRBD2. CDR3 length: 16 residues. From germline, CDR1 is MNHEY and CDR2 SVGAGI. The DNA of the CDR3 is TGTGCCAGCAGTTACTGGCGGGGGGGTTCCTCCAATGAGCAGTTCTTC. Translating gives CASSYWRGGSSNEQFF.

The V and J genes are TRBV7-9 and TRBJ1-6, with D unresolved. The CDR3 length is 13 residues. V gave up 4 bases and J gave up 7 bases, with 8 bases separating them. CDR1 is SEHNR and CDR2 is FQNEAQ in the germline V gene (reference sequence). The CDR3 loop is CASSSYGNSPLHF. CDR3 in DNA: TGTGCCAGCAGCTCCTATGGGAATTCACCCCTCCACTTT.

V is TRBV2 and J is TRBJ2-3, with a weak D call TRBD1 (5 bases). V was shortened by 10 bases and J by 4 bases, with 18 bases between the two germline ends. There are 14 residues in the CDR3. Per germline, CDR1 SNHLY and CDR2 FYNNEI. This chain's CDR3 is CATGLGPSSDTQYF. For the CDR3, the DNA is TGTGCCACAGGGTTAGGTCCTAGTTCAGATACGCAGTATTTT.

With respect to this clone: Its ends do not fully match the called genes, so a read error is possible. Other DNA sequences within the sample encode an identical CDR3. The genes are TRBV4-3 and TRBJ1-1, with D hard to call. The CDR3 consists of 14 residues. Germline values: CDR1 LGHNA, CDR2 YSLEER. CDR3 sequence (DNA): TGCGCCAGCAGCCAAGACAGAATGAACACTGAGGCTTTCTTT. This codes for CASSQDRMNTEAFF.

The chain has TRBV20-1 and TRBJ1-3; D unclear. Germline loops: CDR1 DFQATT, CDR2 SNEGSKA (reference sequence). The CDR3 runs 11 residues. DNA of the CDR3: TGCAGCCTCCCGGGGTTGGACACCATATATTTT. Its protein is CSLPGLDTIYF.

This rearrangement joins TRBV7-7 to TRBJ2-5; D might be TRBD1 (5 bases). The CDR3 consists of 13 residues. Trimming shortened V by 4 bases and J by 1 base, and 7 bases separated the two germline ends. The germline gives CDR1 SSHAT, CDR2 FNYEAQ (reference sequence). CDR3 sequence: CASSSDTQETQYF. The CDR3 region has the DNA TGTGCCAGCAGCTCGGACACCCAAGAGACCCAGTACTTC.

The J gene is TRBJ1-5, the V gene TRBV6-6; unclear D gene. The CDR3 loop spans 15 amino acids. Germline assignment: CDR1 MNHNY and CDR2 SVGAGI (reference sequence). V was shortened by 6 bases and J by 3 bases, with 15 bases between the two germline ends. The CDR3 bases are TGTGCCAGCAGCCCGTGGTCCAGGAACAATCAGCCCCAGCATTTT. Protein: CASSPWSRNNQPQHF.

V and J are TRBV11-2 and TRBJ1-1, with no clear D. The CDR3 totals 11 residues. Trimming took 3 bases from V and 7 from J, leaving 6 bases between them. Germline CDR1 SGHAT, CDR2 FQNNGV. CDR3 in amino acids: CASSFMGEAFF. The DNA for the CDR3 is TGTGCCAGCAGCTTCATGGGTGAAGCTTTCTTT.

The CDR3 spells CASSEERRGGRDTQYF. The CDR3 DNA follows: TGTGCCAGCAGTGAGGAGAGGCGGGGGGGCAGGGATACGCAGTATTTT. The J gene is TRBJ2-3, the V gene TRBV2; 9 positions match TRBD2. Looked up from germline, CDR1 is SNHLY and CDR2 is FYNNEI. The CDR3 is made up of 16 amino acids. The V and J ends lost 3 bases and 6 bases, in that order; junction bases with no gene match: 10.

This sequence joins TRBV5-6 and TRBJ1-2; a possible D gene is TRBD1 (6 bases). CDR1 SGHDT and CDR2 YYEEEE come from the germline V gene. V was shortened by 4 bases and J by 3 bases, with 13 bases between the two germline ends. The CDR3 extends over 14 amino acids. The CDR3, as DNA: TGTGCCAGCAGCCGGAGACAGGTGGACTATGGCTACACCTTC. This encodes CASSRRQVDYGYTF. The variable domain in full, with the rest retrieved from reference TRBV5-6 and TRBJ1-2, is DAGVTQSPTHLIKTRGQQVTLRCSPKSGHDTVSWYQQALGQGPQFIFQYYEEEERQRGNFPDRFSGHQFPNYSSELNVNALLLGDSALYLCASSRRQVDYGYTFGSGTRLTVV.